Presented here are 18 T cell receptor beta chains from one specimen sequenced in a study of cytomegalovirus exposure and HLA in healthy donors. PCR employed 60 Vbeta and 13 Jbeta primers. The assay was immunoSEQ multiplex PCR, and TCRdb's table has in-frame clones only and misses some. Of 250,000 to 350,000 clones in the sample, 80% are singletons; the top ten hold about 0.3%. The sample taken for sequencing was PBMCs. The receptor set was obtained from a girl aged 2 to 10 in good health and CMV-seronegative.

This clone was counted a single time. This chain joins TRBV28 and TRBJ2-7; 8 bases agree with TRBD1. J gave up 2 bases and V 10 bases, and 7 bases lay outside the gene matches. The CDR3 loop spans 13 amino acids. Germline lookup yields CDR1 MDHEN and CDR2 SYDVKM. The CDR3 nucleotides read TGTGCCACCTCGACAGGGGAGCCCTACGAGCAGTACTTC. Translation: CATSTGEPYEQYF.

The chain combines TRBV30 with TRBJ1-5, with 10 bases lining up with TRBD1. The CDR3 is 14 amino acids. CDR1 is GTSNPN, CDR2 SVGIG, per germline (reference sequence). Germline trimming cut 4 bases from V and 9 bases from J; bases unmatched to any gene: 9. CDR3 amino acids: CAWTSDRGAGPQHF. In DNA form, the CDR3 reads TGTGCCTGGACCTCGGACAGGGGGGCAGGGCCCCAGCATTTT.

The J gene is TRBJ1-1, the V gene TRBV28; TRBD1 might be the D (5 bases). The germline gives CDR1 MDHEN, CDR2 SYDVKM. Deletions cut 4 bases from V and 5 bases from J, with 29 bases between. CDR3 size: 19 residues. CDR3 sequence (DNA): TGTGCCAGCAGTTACTTCTTTCGGGTCCAAGGTGGGGGGGTTACTGAAGCTTTCTTT. This gives the protein CASSYFFRVQGGGVTEAFF.

This clone was recorded once. This chain uses TRBV28 with TRBJ2-1, with 9 nucleotides matching TRBD2. The junction had 5 bases not matched to a gene; V was cut back by 4 bases and J by 1 base. The CDR3 has 16 residues. Germline loops: CDR1 MDHEN, CDR2 SYDVKM. Written as DNA, the CDR3 is TGTGCCAGCAGTTCCGCCCTAGCGGGGTCCTACAATGAGCAGTTCTTC. This encodes CASSSALAGSYNEQFF.

This clone was observed a single time. The chain links TRBV7-9 to TRBJ1-5; the D is unclear. Germline lookup yields CDR1 SEHNR and CDR2 FQNEAQ (reference sequence). Trimming stripped 3 bases from V and 4 bases from J, with 16 bases between. This CDR3 spans 16 amino acids. The CDR3: CASSLSGRGKNQPQHF. In DNA, the CDR3 is TGTGCCAGCAGCTTGTCTGGACGGGGAAAAAATCAGCCCCAGCATTTT.

The V gene is TRBV14, the J gene TRBJ1-2, with TRBD1 identical over 9 bases. After removal of 6 bases from V and 13 bases from J, the junction contained 12 bases not matched to a gene. The CDR3 is 13 residues long. Germline loops: CDR1 SGHDN, CDR2 FVKESK. CDR3 sequence reads: CASSHGTGPMCTF. DNA for the CDR3: TGTGCCAGCAGTCACGGGACAGGGCCGATGTGCACCTTC.

The chain combines TRBV6-1 with TRBJ1-1, with D possibly being TRBD1 (5 bases). This CDR3 spans 13 amino acids. Trimming shortened V by 3 bases and J by 11 bases, and 16 bases separated the two germline ends. Looked up from germline, CDR1 is MNHNS and CDR2 is SASEGT. In nucleotides, the CDR3 is TGTGCCAGCAGTGAGGTGGGACTCCAAGGGGCTTTCTTT. As protein: CASSEVGLQGAFF.

The chain uses TRBV2 and TRBJ2-5, with TRBD2 matching 11 bases. This CDR3 contains 16 residues. V trimming: 5 bases; J trimming: 3 bases; junction bases outside the gene matches: 8. Germline V gives CDR1 SNHLY, CDR2 FYNNEI. The CDR3 nucleotides are TGTGCCAGCAGTATGCCGGGACTAGCGGCTGAAGAGACCCAGTACTTC. Residues: CASSMPGLAAEETQYF.

This clone was picked up a small number of times. In the same sample, other DNA sequences code for this CDR3. The J gene is TRBJ2-5, the V gene TRBV5-1, with 8 bases that match TRBD2. The germline CDR1 and CDR2 sequences are SGHRS and YFSETQ. The CDR3 totals 15 residues. Trimming at V came to 4 bases and at J to 1 base, leaving 6 bases not matched to a gene. CDR3: CASSPGTSGQETQYF. CDR3 in DNA: TGCGCCAGCAGCCCGGGAACTAGCGGCCAAGAGACCCAGTACTTC. The whole variable domain, remainder taken from reference TRBV5-1 and TRBJ2-5, is KAGVTQTPRYLIKTRGQQVTLSCSPISGHRSVSWYQQTPGQGLQFLFEYFSETQRNKGNFPGRFSGRQFSNSRSEMNVSTLELGDSALYLCASSPGTSGQETQYFGPGTRLLVL.

This clone has a handful of counts. This sequence joins TRBV28 and TRBJ2-2; 7 nucleotides agree with TRBD2. Trimming removed 5 bases from V and 4 bases from J; junction bases left unmatched: 13. Germline CDR1 and CDR2: MDHEN and SYDVKM. This CDR3 comprises 17 residues. CDR3 sequence reads: CASSPPLASGPTGELFF. The CDR3 DNA sequence: TGTGCCAGCAGTCCTCCTCTGGCTAGCGGACCCACCGGGGAGCTGTTTTTT.

The chain links TRBV7-3 to TRBJ1-2, with D perhaps TRBD1 (6 bases). Germline lookup yields CDR1 SGHTA and CDR2 FQGTGA. Trimming stripped 5 bases from V and 8 bases from J, with 18 bases between. This CDR3 spans 14 amino acids. CDR3 coding DNA: TGTGCCAGCAGCCCATCGGACAGTGGCCTAGGCTACACCTTC. Translation: CASSPSDSGLGYTF.

V is TRBV27 and J is TRBJ2-7; D unresolved. The V end was cut by 2 bases, the J end by 1 base, with 12 bases between. Germline lookup yields CDR1 MNHEY and CDR2 SMNVEV (reference sequence). The CDR3 is 15 residues long. In DNA form, the CDR3 reads TGTGCCAGCAGTTTAACGGCGGCAGCTTCCTACGAGCAGTACTTC. As protein: CASSLTAAASYEQYF.

This clone has more than one count but fewer than ten. The genes are TRBV5-1 and TRBJ1-1; D remains unclear. V lost 5 bases and J lost 2, with 7 bases in between. The germline V gene encodes CDR1 SGHRS and CDR2 YFSETQ. CDR3 length: 12 amino acids. The CDR3 here is CASSIPNTEAFF. The CDR3, as DNA: TGCGCCAGCAGTATCCCCAACACTGAAGCTTTCTTT.

The chain employs TRBV28 and TRBJ1-1; TRBD1 aligns across 9 bases. This CDR3 region has 17 residues. V was pared by 5 bases and J by 3 bases, with 13 bases of the junction left unmatched. Germline V gene data show CDR1 as MDHEN and CDR2 as SYDVKM. This chain's CDR3 is CASSPVGQGMTDTEAFF. The CDR3 DNA reads as TGTGCCAGCAGTCCGGTCGGACAGGGGATGACGGACACTGAAGCTTTCTTT.

The rearrangement joins TRBV6-5 to TRBJ1-1; D unresolved. The germline CDR1 and CDR2 sequences are MNHEY and SVGAGI. The V end was cut by 0 bases, the J end by 8 bases, with 13 bases between. The CDR3 is 14 residues long. The CDR3 region has the DNA TGTGCCAGCAGTTACTCTGCGGGGAGCTGCGAAGCTTTCTTT. This sequence encodes CASSYSAGSCEAFF.

The rearrangement uses TRBV5-6 and TRBJ2-3; 7 positions agree with TRBD2. Germline CDR1 is SGHDT and CDR2 is YYEEEE. V lost 3 bases, J lost 0 bases, and 4 bases stayed unmatched. The CDR3 sequence is 15 residues long. In nucleotides, the CDR3 is TGTGCCAGCAGCTCCGTCGGGGGGAGCACAGATACGCAGTATTTT. Its protein product is CASSSVGGSTDTQYF.

The rearrangement joins TRBV7-9 to TRBJ2-1; D gene ambiguous. The germline gives CDR1 SEHNR, CDR2 FQNEAQ (reference sequence). Trimming shortened V by 5 bases and J by 4 bases, and 6 bases separated the two germline ends. The CDR3 spans 12 residues. The DNA for the CDR3 is TGTGCCAGCAGCGTTCTATACAATGAGCAGTTCTTC. It is translated as CASSVLYNEQFF.

The rearrangement joins TRBV28 to TRBJ1-1, with 9 bases lining up with TRBD1. V was pared by 5 bases and J by 3 bases, with 1 base of the junction left unmatched. Germline V gene lookup returns CDR1 MDHEN and CDR2 SYDVKM. The CDR3 has 13 amino acids. CDR3 region: CASSGQGYTEAFF. DNA of the CDR3: TGTGCCAGCAGTGGACAGGGGTACACTGAAGCTTTCTTT.